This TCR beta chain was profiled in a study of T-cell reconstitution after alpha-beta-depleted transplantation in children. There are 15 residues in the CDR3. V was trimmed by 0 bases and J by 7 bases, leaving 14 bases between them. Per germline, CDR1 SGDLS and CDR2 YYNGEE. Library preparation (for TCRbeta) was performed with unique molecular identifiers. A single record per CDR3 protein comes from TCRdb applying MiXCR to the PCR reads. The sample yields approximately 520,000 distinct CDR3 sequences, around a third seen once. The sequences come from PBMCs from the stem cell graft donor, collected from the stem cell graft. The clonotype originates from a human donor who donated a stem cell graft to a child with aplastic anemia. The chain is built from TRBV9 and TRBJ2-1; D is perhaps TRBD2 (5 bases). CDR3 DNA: TGTGCCAGCAGCGTAGCAGCGGTCCCCCGGAATGAGCAGTTCTTC. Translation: CASSVAAVPRNEQFF. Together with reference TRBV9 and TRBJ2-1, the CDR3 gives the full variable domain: DSGVTQTPKHLITATGQRVTLRCSPRSGDLSVYWYQQSLDQGLQFLIQYYNGEERAKGNILERFSAQQFPDLHSELNLSSLELGDSALYFCASSVAAVPRNEQFFGPGTRLTVL.